The clone carrying this T cell receptor (beta chain) was found a few times. These data are taken from a study of blood T cell repertoires in COVID-19. The germline CDR1 and CDR2 sequences are SGHTA and FQGNSA. This CDR3 comprises 15 residues. Trimming took 5 bases from V and 4 from J; bases not matched to a gene: 10. Under the authors' procedure: Reference gene primer amplification gave nucleated cell count estimates. Clones were read by immunoSEQ multiplex PCR, and TCRdb kept only the in-frame ones, dropping some. Clone size and the V and J calls come from that table; the DNA yielded D and trimming. In the table there are 130,000 to 150,000 clones, around 90% of which are singletons.

Sequenced sample: peripheral blood. The rearrangement joins TRBV7-2 to TRBJ1-2; 7 nucleotides agree with TRBD1. This sequence originates from a woman aged 45-59 years with acute or convalescent COVID-19. CDR3 sequence: CASSASTGKGYGYTF. DNA of the CDR3: TGTGCCAGCAGCGCCTCGACAGGGAAGGGCTATGGCTACACCTTC.